This entry features one TCR beta chain sequence. What it binds is not known. The source of the sample is a study of CD8+ T cells in alopecia areata. The germline V gene encodes CDR1 MNHEY and CDR2 SVGAGI. Trimming at V came to 6 bases and at J to 3 bases, leaving 1 base not matched to a gene. CDR3 length equals 13 residues. TCR sequencing used cDNA made by reverse transcription of extracted RNA. This table comes from immunoSEQ multiplex PCR, and its TCRdb copy is limited to in-frame clones, with some not included. Among roughly 120,000 clones listed, roughly 66% were seen once. Broader study findings: Scalp samples also yield sequences of resident alphabeta T cells from normal skin.

The TCR was taken from a human donor in good health. The material sequenced was CD4+ T cells sorted from blood. The J gene is TRBJ2-5, the V gene TRBV6-5; 10 bases map to TRBD1. This chain's CDR3 is CASRGQGEETQYF. CDR3 coding DNA: TGTGCCAGCAGAGGACAGGGGGAAGAGACCCAGTACTTC.